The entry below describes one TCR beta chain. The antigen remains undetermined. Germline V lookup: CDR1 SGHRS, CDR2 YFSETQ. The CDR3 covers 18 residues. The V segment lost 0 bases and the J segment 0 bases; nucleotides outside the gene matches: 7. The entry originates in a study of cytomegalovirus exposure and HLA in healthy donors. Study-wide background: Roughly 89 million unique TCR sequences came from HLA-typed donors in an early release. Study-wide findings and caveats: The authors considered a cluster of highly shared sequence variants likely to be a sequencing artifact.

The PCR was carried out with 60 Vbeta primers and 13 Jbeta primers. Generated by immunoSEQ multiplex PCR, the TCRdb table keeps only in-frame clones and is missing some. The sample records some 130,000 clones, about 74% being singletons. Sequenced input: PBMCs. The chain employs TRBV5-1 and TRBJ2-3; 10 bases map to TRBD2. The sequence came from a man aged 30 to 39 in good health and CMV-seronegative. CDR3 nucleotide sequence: TGCGCCAGCAGCTTGGCGGGACTAGCGATTTACAGCACAGATACGCAGTATTTT. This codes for CASSLAGLAIYSTDTQYF.